This TCR beta chain appears in the sequencing data of a study of beta chain features in type 1 diabetes. The study's findings and limits: Patients' naive, central memory and Treg TCRB repertoires seemed closer to one another than those of healthy donors. The analysis here could not establish whether HLA type shapes TCRB rearrangement. Using cDNA template may skew counts toward highly expressing activated cells.

Trimming took 0 bases from V and 4 from J; bases not matched to a gene: 2. The CDR3 covers 15 residues. Germline V gene lookup returns CDR1 SGDLS and CDR2 YYNGEE. Investigators reverse transcribed all isolated RNA, so they sequenced expressed TCRB transcripts. Only in-frame clones appear in the TCRdb table, and some are missing; sequencing was by immunoSEQ multiplex PCR. The profile shows 130,000 to 150,000 clones, nearly 9.5% of them singletons. In this sample, this clone turned up a few times. Its antigen is unknown. The chain is built from TRBV9 and TRBJ1-2; 11 bases are shared with TRBD1. Material: central memory CD4+ T cells from blood. The sequence derives from a man aged 18 to 29 in good health. In DNA, the CDR3 is TGTGCCAGCAGCGTAGTTGGACAGGGGGCCTATGGCTACACCTTC. Its translation is CASSVVGQGAYGYTF.